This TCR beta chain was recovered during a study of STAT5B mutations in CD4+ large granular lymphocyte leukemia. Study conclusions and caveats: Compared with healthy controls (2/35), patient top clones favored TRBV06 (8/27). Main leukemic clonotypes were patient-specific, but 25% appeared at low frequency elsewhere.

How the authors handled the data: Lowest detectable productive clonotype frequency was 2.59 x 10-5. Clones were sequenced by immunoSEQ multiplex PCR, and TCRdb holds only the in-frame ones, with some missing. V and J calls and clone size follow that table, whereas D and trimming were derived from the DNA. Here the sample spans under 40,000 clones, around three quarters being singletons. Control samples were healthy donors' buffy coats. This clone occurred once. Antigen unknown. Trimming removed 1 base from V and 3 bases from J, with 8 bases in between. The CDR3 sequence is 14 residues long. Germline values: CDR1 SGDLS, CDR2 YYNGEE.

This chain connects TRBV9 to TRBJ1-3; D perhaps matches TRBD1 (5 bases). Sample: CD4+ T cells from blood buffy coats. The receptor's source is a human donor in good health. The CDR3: CASSVSQGGNTIYF. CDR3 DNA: TGTGCCAGCAGCGTAAGCCAGGGTGGAAACACCATATATTTT.